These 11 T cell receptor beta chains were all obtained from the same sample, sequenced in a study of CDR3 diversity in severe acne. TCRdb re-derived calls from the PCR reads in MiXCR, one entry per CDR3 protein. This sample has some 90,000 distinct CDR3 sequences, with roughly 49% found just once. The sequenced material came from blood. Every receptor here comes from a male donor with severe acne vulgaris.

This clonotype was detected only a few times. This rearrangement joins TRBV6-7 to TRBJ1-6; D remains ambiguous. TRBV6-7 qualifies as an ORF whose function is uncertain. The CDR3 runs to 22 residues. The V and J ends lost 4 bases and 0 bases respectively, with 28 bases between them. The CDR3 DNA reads TGTGCCAGCAGTTTGCTCGGTGAATGGCAGGTCGATTTAAGCTCCTATAATTCACCCCTCCACTTT. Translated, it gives CASSLLGEWQVDLSSYNSPLHF.

The DNA of the CDR3 is TGTGCCAGCAGCCAAGGGGTGACCGGGGAGCTGTTTTTT. This translates into CASSQGVTGELFF. V usage is TRBV4-2 and J usage is TRBJ2-2; no firm D call. Germline lookup yields CDR1 LGHNA and CDR2 YNFKEQ. V was clipped by 1 base and J by 5 bases, with 5 bases between them. CDR3 length equals 13 residues.

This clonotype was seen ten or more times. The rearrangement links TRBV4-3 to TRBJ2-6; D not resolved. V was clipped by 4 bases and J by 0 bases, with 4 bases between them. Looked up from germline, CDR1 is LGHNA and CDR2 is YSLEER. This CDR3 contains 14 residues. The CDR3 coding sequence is TGCGCCAGCAGCCGGGACTCTGGGGCCAACGTCCTGACTTTC. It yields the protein CASSRDSGANVLTF.

The DNA for the CDR3 is TGTGCCAGCAGTGGGCTGCACGTGAACGAACTGTTTTTT. Amino acid sequence: CASSGLHVNELFF. The chain links TRBV2 to TRBJ1-4; D is uncertain. With 4 bases removed from V and 12 bases from J, the gap between germline ends came to 15 bases. Germline-derived CDR1 and CDR2 are SNHLY and FYNNEI. CDR3 length: 13 residues.

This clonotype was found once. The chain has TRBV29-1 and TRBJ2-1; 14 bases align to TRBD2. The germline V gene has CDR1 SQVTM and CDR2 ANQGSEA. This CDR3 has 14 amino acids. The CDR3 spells CRRLAGGIYNEQFF. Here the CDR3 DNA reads TGCAGACGACTAGCGGGAGGGATCTACAATGAGCAGTTCTTC.

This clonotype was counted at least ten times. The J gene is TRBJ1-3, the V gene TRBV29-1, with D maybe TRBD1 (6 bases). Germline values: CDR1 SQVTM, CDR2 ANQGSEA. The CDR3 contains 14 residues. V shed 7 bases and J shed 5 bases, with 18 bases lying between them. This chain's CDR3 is CSAKQDGQRNTIYF. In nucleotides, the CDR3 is TGCAGCGCAAAGCAAGACGGACAGCGAAACACCATATATTTT.

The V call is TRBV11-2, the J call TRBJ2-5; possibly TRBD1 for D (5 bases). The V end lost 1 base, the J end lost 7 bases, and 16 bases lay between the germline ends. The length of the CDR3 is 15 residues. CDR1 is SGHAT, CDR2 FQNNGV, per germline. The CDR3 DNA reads TGTGCCAGCAGCTTAGGCTGGCGGCCCACAGGGACCCAGTACTTC. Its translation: CASSLGWRPTGTQYF.

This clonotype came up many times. CDR3 bases: TGCGCCAGCAGGTACACGGGGTCTAACACTGAAGCTTTCTTT. It specifies CASRYTGSNTEAFF. The genes are TRBV10-2 and TRBJ1-1; D is undetermined. Germline CDR1 and CDR2: WSHSY and SAAADI. Between the trimmed V and J ends, which lost 6 bases and 2 bases, there was a span of 13 bases. This CDR3 region has 14 residues.

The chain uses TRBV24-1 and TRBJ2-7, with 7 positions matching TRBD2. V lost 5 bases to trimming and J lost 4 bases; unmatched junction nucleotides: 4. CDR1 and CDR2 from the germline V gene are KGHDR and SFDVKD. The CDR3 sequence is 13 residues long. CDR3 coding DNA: TGTGCCACCAGTGCCAGCGGGGCGTACGAGCAGTACTTC. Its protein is CATSASGAYEQYF.

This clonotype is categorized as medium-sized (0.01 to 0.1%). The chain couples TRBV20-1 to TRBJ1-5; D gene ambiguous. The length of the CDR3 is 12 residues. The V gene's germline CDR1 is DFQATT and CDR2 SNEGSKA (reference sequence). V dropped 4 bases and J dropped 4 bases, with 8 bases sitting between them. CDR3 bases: TGCAGTGCTACCAGGCGGAATCAGCCCCAGCATTTT. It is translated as CSATRRNQPQHF.

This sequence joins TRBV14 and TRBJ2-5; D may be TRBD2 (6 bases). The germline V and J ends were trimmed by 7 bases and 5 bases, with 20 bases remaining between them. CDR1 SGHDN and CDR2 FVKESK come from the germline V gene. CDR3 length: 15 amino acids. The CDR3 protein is CASTPNRLDGETQYF. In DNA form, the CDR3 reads TGTGCCAGCACCCCAAACCGACTAGATGGGGAGACCCAGTACTTC.